In its sample, the clone carrying this TCR beta chain was seen once. Antigen unknown. This sample was taken from a study of cytomegalovirus exposure and HLA in healthy donors. Study at large: Unique TCRs numbering around 80 million, obtained from HLA-typed donors, made up an early data release. Study results and limitations: Some V segments, including TRBV6-2 and TRBV6-3, were excluded as indistinguishable. Later on, analysis showed that most CMV-associated TCR beta chains appeared to be HLA-restricted.

Researchers ran the PCR with 60 Vbeta and 13 Jbeta primers. Sequencing was performed with immunoSEQ multiplex PCR; in TCRdb, only in-frame clones are kept and a portion is missing. The sample includes 200,000 to 250,000 clones, 80% to 90% seen only once; the top ten take approximately 1%. There are 15 residues in the CDR3. V shed 6 bases and J 0 bases; nucleotides not matched to a gene: 3. Germline V CDR1 and CDR2: MNHNS, SASEGT. Despite likely unrecorded immune exposures, the donors were nominally healthy at the time of sampling. Material for sequencing was PBMCs. The clonotype originates from a woman aged 18-30 years in good health and CMV-seronegative. The chain links TRBV6-1 to TRBJ1-4; TRBD1 agrees at 8 bases. Written as DNA, the CDR3 is TGTGCCAGCAGGGACAGGGATGCAACTAATGAAAAACTGTTTTTT. Translating it yields CASRDRDATNEKLFF.